Listed here are 18 T cell receptor beta chains from one sample, sequenced in a study of T-cell memory formation after mild COVID-19. One entry per CDR3 protein results from TCRdb running MiXCR on the 5' RACE reads. The profile shows about 560,000 distinct CDR3 sequences, around 15% of them singletons. Sequencing input: PBMCs or a T cell subset sorted from them (not recorded which). All receptors derive from an adult woman who had mild COVID-19 (a few samples of this study predate the infection). Cell type and time point are not known.

This rearrangement joins TRBV6-2 or TRBV6-3 to TRBJ2-1, with 7 bases fitting TRBD2. Germline V CDR1 and CDR2: MNHEY, SVGEGT. J gave up 6 bases and V 4 bases, and 12 bases lay outside the gene matches. This CDR3 has 16 residues. The CDR3 DNA follows: TGTGCCAGCAGTTTTATCCCGGGGAGGGCCTCCAATGAGCAGTTCTTC. Translating gives CASSFIPGRASNEQFF.

This clonotype appeared a few times. The junction and the germline gene differ at one end; a read error may be behind it. The chain couples TRBV7-7 to TRBJ2-4, with TRBD1 matching 8 bases. The length of the CDR3 is 18 residues. CDR1 is SSHAT and CDR2 is FNYEAQ in the germline V gene (reference sequence). CDR3 residues: CASSYPGQESLAKNIQYF. The CDR3 region has the DNA TGTGCTAGCAGCTATCCGGGACAGGAGAGCTTAGCCAAAAACATTCAGTACTTC.

The chain recombines TRBV2 with TRBJ1-1; D is unclear. This CDR3 is 13 amino acids long. Germline CDR1 is SNHLY and CDR2 is FYNNEI. Deletions cut 8 bases from V and 2 bases from J, with 12 bases between. CDR3 DNA: TGTGCCAGCCAAACCGACGGTAACACTGAAGCTTTCTTT. Translating it yields CASQTDGNTEAFF.

The gene calls are TRBV27 and TRBJ2-1, with 8 bases fitting TRBD2. The CDR3 is made up of 13 amino acids. CDR1 and CDR2 (germline): MNHEY, SMNVEV (reference sequence). V lost 8 bases to trimming and J lost 10 bases; unmatched junction nucleotides: 10. CDR3: CASRGAGDVEQFF. CDR3 in DNA: TGTGCCAGCCGCGGAGCGGGAGACGTCGAGCAGTTCTTC.

The chain joins TRBV20-1 to TRBJ2-2, with TRBD1 matching over 9 bases. Germline-derived CDR1 and CDR2 are DFQATT and SNEGSKA (reference sequence). V trimming: 1 base; J trimming: 2 bases; junction bases outside the gene matches: 2. The CDR3 spans 15 residues. CDR3 sequence reads: CSARGQGENTGELFF. In nucleotides, the CDR3 is TGCAGTGCTAGAGGACAGGGGGAAAACACCGGGGAGCTGTTTTTT.

The chain has TRBV12-3 or TRBV12-4 and TRBJ2-2; D not resolved. Trimming took 4 bases from V and 3 from J, leaving 9 bases between them. This CDR3 is built from 14 residues. The CDR3 nucleotides are TGTGCCAGCAGTTCCCAGACGTACACCGGGGAGCTGTTTTTT. It codes for CASSSQTYTGELFF.

Only a few counts were recorded for this clonotype. The chain links TRBV11-1 to TRBJ2-1; D may correspond to TRBD1 or TRBD2 (5 bases each). The CDR3 is 12 amino acids. Trimming stripped 5 bases from V and 15 bases from J, with 17 bases between. Per the germline V gene, CDR1 is SGHAT and CDR2 is FQDESV (reference sequence). In DNA form, the CDR3 reads TGTGCCAGCAGCCCCGGGGCGGACTGGTTGTTCTTC. The encoded protein is CASSPGADWLFF. Filled out from reference TRBV11-1 and TRBJ2-1, the complete variable domain reads EAEVAQSPRYKITEKSQAVAFWCDPISGHATLYWYRQILGQGPELLVQFQDESVVDDSQLPKDRFSAERLKGVDSTLKIQPAELGDSAMYLCASSPGADWLFFGPGTRLTVL.

This chain uses TRBV4-1 with TRBJ1-2; 11 bases align to TRBD1. J lost 1 base, V lost 4 bases, and 11 bases had no gene match. CDR1 is MGHRA and CDR2 is YSYEKL in the germline V gene. This CDR3 is 18 amino acids long. CDR3 in DNA: TGCGCCAGCAGCCGAGGGATTGGGACAGGGGGAAGTAACTATGGCTACACCTTC. Translation: CASSRGIGTGGSNYGYTF.

The CDR3 DNA sequence: TGTGCCAGCAGCTTAGTTGGGTACACTGAAGCTTTCTTT. Translated, it gives CASSLVGYTEAFF. The chain couples TRBV7-9 to TRBJ1-1; D unclear. This CDR3 has 13 residues. The germline CDR1 and CDR2 sequences are SEHNR and FQNEAQ (reference sequence). The ends were cut back, 1 base at V and 3 bases at J, with 6 bases in the middle.

The rearrangement uses TRBV9 and TRBJ2-2, with D unclear. Trimming took 2 bases from V and 4 from J, leaving 9 bases between them. The CDR3 has 14 amino acids. Germline loops: CDR1 SGDLS, CDR2 YYNGEE. The CDR3 DNA follows: TGTGCCAGCAGCGTCGCACGAGCCACCGGGGAGCTGTTTTTT. Its translation: CASSVARATGELFF.

In its sample, this clonotype was seen many times. The gene calls are TRBV5-1 and TRBJ2-3; 11 bases are shared with TRBD2. Per germline, CDR1 SGHRS and CDR2 YFSETQ. The V gene end was trimmed by 3 bases and the J gene end by 2 bases; junction bases not matched to a gene: 5. CDR3 length equals 16 residues. In DNA, the CDR3 is TGCGCCAGCAGCTACTCGACTAGCGGGGTCACAGATACGCAGTATTTT. It encodes CASSYSTSGVTDTQYF.

This rearrangement joins TRBV4-3 to TRBJ2-5, with D tentatively TRBD2 (6 bases). The CDR3 is 14 amino acids. V was pared by 1 base and J by 5 bases, with 11 bases between. Germline V gene data show CDR1 as LGHNA and CDR2 as YSLEER. As DNA, the CDR3 is TGCGCCAGCAGCCAAGCCCCAGGAGGGGAGACCCAGTACTTC. This translates into CASSQAPGGETQYF.

The chain is built from TRBV11-2 and TRBJ2-1, with D possibly TRBD2 on 6 matching bases. Germline V gene data show CDR1 as SGHAT and CDR2 as FQNNGV. The V end lost 0 bases, the J end lost 7 bases, and 19 bases lay between the germline ends. The CDR3 contains 17 residues. The CDR3 here is CASSLDFWGETINEQFF. The CDR3, as DNA: TGTGCCAGCAGCTTAGATTTTTGGGGGGAGACGATAAATGAGCAGTTCTTC. Based on the CDR3 plus reference TRBV11-2 and TRBJ2-1, the full variable domain is EAGVAQSPRYKIIEKRQSVAFWCNPISGHATLYWYQQILGQGPKLLIQFQNNGVVDDSQLPKDRFSAERLKGVDSTLKIQPAKLEDSAVYLCASSLDFWGETINEQFFGPGTRLTVL.

The rearrangement uses TRBV5-6 and TRBJ2-7; possibly TRBD1 or TRBD2 for D (7 bases each). CDR1 and CDR2 (germline): SGHDT, YYEEEE. V lost 2 bases and J 3 bases, leaving 27 bases between the germline ends. This CDR3 is built from 19 residues. In DNA form, the CDR3 reads TGTGCCAGCAGCTTCGGGATAAGACAGGGCTCAGCGGGGTTCTACGAGCAGTACTTC. It is translated as CASSFGIRQGSAGFYEQYF.

The chain joins TRBV14 to TRBJ2-7, with D unresolved. V lost 4 bases, J lost 3 bases, and 13 bases lay in between. Germline CDR1 reads SGHDN; CDR2 reads FVKESK. The CDR3 consists of 14 residues. The CDR3 sequence: CASSRESAFYEQYF. CDR3 nucleotide sequence: TGTGCCAGCAGCCGTGAGAGTGCCTTCTACGAGCAGTACTTC.

The table lists this clonotype with a few counts. The V and J genes are TRBV6-5 and TRBJ1-2, with D unresolved. The germline CDR1 and CDR2 sequences are MNHEY and SVGAGI. The CDR3 has 13 residues. The V end was cut by 0 bases, the J end by 7 bases, with 9 bases between. CDR3 amino acids: CASSYSNGFGYTF. In DNA form, the CDR3 reads TGTGCCAGCAGTTACTCGAATGGTTTTGGCTACACCTTC.

This chain uses TRBV20-1 with TRBJ1-5, with D possibly being TRBD1 (6 bases). The CDR3 has 11 residues. The germline V gene has CDR1 DFQATT and CDR2 SNEGSKA (reference sequence). The V end lost 5 bases, the J end lost 11 bases, and 13 bases lay between the germline ends. The CDR3 DNA sequence: TGCAGTGCTTGGGACAACACAGCCCAGCATTTT. This sequence encodes CSAWDNTAQHF.

This chain links TRBV7-2 with TRBJ1-5; D call uncertain. The CDR3 is 14 amino acids. Germline V CDR1 and CDR2: SGHTA, FQGNSA. The ends were cut back, 5 bases at V and 3 bases at J, with 11 bases in the middle. CDR3 sequence (DNA): TGTGCCAGCAGCGCGGGTCGTTTCAATCAGCCCCAGCATTTT. Its protein is CASSAGRFNQPQHF.